This entry concerns a single TCR beta chain. Its cognate antigen is unknown. This entry is derived from a study of vaccination and CD4 T cells after COVID-19. Described treatment: roughly 10-day PBMC culture with coronavirus spike peptide pools or control peptides (ViraFEST assay). The germline CDR1 and CDR2 sequences are LNHDA and SQIVND (reference sequence). The CDR3 spans 19 residues. J was trimmed by 0 bases and V by 4 bases; bases with no gene match: 10. An Oncomine TCR Beta short-read assay was used to sequence the DNA from cultured CD4+ T cells. MiXCR, run by TCRdb on the PCR reads, gives a single entry per CDR3 protein. Among about 22,000 distinct CDR3 sequences listed, less than 50% were seen once.

This clonotype originated in a human donor who had recovered from COVID-19. Specimen: CD4+ T cells from blood, cultured in vitro, collected before SARS-CoV-2 vaccination. The chain is built from TRBV19 and TRBJ2-1, with 12 bases lining up with TRBD2. The CDR3 reads CASSRGGLAGGYSYNEQFF. In DNA, the CDR3 is TGTGCCAGTAGTAGGGGGGGGCTAGCGGGAGGGTACTCCTACAATGAGCAGTTCTTC.